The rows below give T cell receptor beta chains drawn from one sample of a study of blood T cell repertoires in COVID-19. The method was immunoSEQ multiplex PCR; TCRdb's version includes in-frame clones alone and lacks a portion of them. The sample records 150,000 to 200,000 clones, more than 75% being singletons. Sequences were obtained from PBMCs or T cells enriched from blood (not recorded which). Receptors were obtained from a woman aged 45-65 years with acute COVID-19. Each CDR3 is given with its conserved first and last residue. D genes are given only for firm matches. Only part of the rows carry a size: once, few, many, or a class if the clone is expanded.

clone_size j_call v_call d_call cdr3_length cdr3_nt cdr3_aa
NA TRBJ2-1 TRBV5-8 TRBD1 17 TGTGCCAGCAGTCGGCAGCGGACAGGGGGAACCGATAATGAGCAGTTCTTC CASSRQRTGGTDNEQFF
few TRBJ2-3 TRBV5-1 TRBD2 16 TGCGCCAGCAGCTCGGGAGGCGGTTCTAGCACAGATACGCAGTATTTT CASSSGGGSSTDTQYF
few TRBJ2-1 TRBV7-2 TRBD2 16 TGTGCCAGCAGCTTAGATGGGACTAGCAACTACAATGAGCAGTTCTTC CASSLDGTSNYNEQFF
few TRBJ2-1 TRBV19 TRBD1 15 TGTGCCAGTAGTTACATACAGGGGGTAGTAAATGAGCAGTTCTTC CASSYIQGVVNEQFF
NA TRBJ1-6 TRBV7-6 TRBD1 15 TGTGCCAGCAGCTTAGGACAGGGCGGAAATTCACCCCTCCACTTT CASSLGQGGNSPLHF
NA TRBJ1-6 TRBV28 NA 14 TGTGCCAGCAGTTTAATTCAGGTACATTCACCCCTCCACTTT CASSLIQVHSPLHF
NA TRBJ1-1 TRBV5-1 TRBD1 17 TGCGCCAGCAGCCCACCGGGACAGGGGGTGGGTAACACTGAAGCTTTCTTT CASSPPGQGVGNTEAFF
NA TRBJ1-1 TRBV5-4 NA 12 TGTGCCAGCAGCTTGAGAGACACTGAAGCTTTCTTT CASSLRDTEAFF
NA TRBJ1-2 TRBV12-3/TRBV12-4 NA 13 TGTGCCAGCAGTTACGGGACTGACTATGGCTACACCTTC CASSYGTDYGYTF
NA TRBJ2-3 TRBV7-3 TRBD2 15 TGTGCCAGCAGCCCGACTAGCAGCCCAGGAGATACGCAGTATTTT CASSPTSSPGDTQYF
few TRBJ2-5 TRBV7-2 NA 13 TGTGCCAGCAGCCCAGGGCCGAGGGAGACCCAGTACTTC CASSPGPRETQYF
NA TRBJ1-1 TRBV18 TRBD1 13 TGTGCCAGCTCAGAGACAGGGGGCACTGAAGCTTTCTTT CASSETGGTEAFF
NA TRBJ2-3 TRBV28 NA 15 TGTGCCAGCAGTCCGACGGAGGGGCGTGCAGATACGCAGTATTTT CASSPTEGRADTQYF
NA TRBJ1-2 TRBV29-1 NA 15 TGCAGCGTTGAAGATCGGGGCCGCGGGGGAGATGGCTACACCTTC CSVEDRGRGGDGYTF
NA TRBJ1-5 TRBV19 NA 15 TGTGCCAGTAGTTTCCGACTCGGTAGCAATCAGCCCCAGCATTTT CASSFRLGSNQPQHF
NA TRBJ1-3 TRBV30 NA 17 TGTGCCTGGAGCAGAGGGGGTAGGGGTAAGGCCGGAAACACCATATATTTT CAWSRGGRGKAGNTIYF
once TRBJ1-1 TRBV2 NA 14 TGTGCCAGCATCCGACAGGCCGCCCCCACTGAAGCTTTCTTT CASIRQAAPTEAFF
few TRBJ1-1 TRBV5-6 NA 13 TGTGCCAGCAGCTTGGCCCCTAACACTGAAGCTTTCTTT CASSLAPNTEAFF
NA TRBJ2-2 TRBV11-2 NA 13 TGTGCCAGCAGCGAGACGGGGACCGGGGAGCTGTTTTTT CASSETGTGELFF
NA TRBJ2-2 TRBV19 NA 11 TGTGCCAGTAGTATTCAAAGGGAGCTGTTTTTT CASSIQRELFF
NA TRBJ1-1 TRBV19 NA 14 TGTGCCACCAAAGTTCCGGAGTTGAACACTGAAGCTTTCTTT CATKVPELNTEAFF
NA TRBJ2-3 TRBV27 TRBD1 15 TGTGCCAGCAGTGGTCAGGGGGCGTCCCCAGATACGCAGTATTTT CASSGQGASPDTQYF
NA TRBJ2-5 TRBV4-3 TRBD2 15 TGCGCCAGCAGCCAAGATTGGGAGGGGAGAGAGACCCAGTACTTC CASSQDWEGRETQYF
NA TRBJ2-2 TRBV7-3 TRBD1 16 TGTGCCAGCAGCTTAAGTAGGACAGGGACCACCGGGGAGCTGTTTTTT CASSLSRTGTTGELFF
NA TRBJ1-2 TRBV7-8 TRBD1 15 TGTGCCAGCAGCTTAGTGCAGGGGGCGCGGTATGGCTACACCTTC CASSLVQGARYGYTF
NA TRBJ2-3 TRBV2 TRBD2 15 TGTGCCAGCAGTGTACAGCGGGGGACGGCAGATACGCAGTATTTT CASSVQRGTADTQYF
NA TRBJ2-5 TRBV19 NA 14 TGTGCCACCCGGGGGAGGGGGTTCCAAGAGACCCAGTACTTC CATRGRGFQETQYF
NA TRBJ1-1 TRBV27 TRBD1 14 TGTGCCAGCAGTCCTGGCAACAGGGGTCTTAAAGCTTTCTTT CASSPGNRGLKAFF
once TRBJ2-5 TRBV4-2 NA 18 TGTGCCAGCAGCCAAGGGGTGGTCCTTGGGGGCTACCAAGAGACCCAGTACTTC CASSQGVVLGGYQETQYF
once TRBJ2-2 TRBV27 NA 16 TGTGCCAGCAGTTTAAAACCGGGACAGAACACCGGGGAGCTGTTTTTT CASSLKPGQNTGELFF
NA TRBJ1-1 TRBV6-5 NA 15 TGTGCCAGCAGTTACTCTTCCAGTTCTAACACTGAAGCTTTCTTT CASSYSSSSNTEAFF
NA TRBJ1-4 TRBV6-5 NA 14 TGTGCCAGCAGGGCCCCGTGGAGCGATGAAAAACTGTTTTTT CASRAPWSDEKLFF
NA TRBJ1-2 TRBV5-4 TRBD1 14 TGTGCCAGCAGCTGGGGACAGGGGAGGGATGGCTACACCTTC CASSWGQGRDGYTF
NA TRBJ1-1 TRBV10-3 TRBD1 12 TGTGCCATCAGTGAGGCAGACAGGGGGGCTTTCTTT CAISEADRGAFF
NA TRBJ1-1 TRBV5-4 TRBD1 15 TGTGCCAGCAGCTTCAACAGGGGGCTTGGCACTGAAGCTTTCTTT CASSFNRGLGTEAFF
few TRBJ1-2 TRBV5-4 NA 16 TGTGCCAGCAGCTTTGAGACTCCAGGGGCACTATATGGCTACACCTTC CASSFETPGALYGYTF
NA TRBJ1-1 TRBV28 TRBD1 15 TGTGCCAGCCATGGGGGCACAGGGGCGAGCACTGAAGCTTTCTTT CASHGGTGASTEAFF
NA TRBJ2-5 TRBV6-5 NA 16 TGTGCCAGCAGTTTCCCCCCCGGGCGGGACCAAGAGACCCAGTACTTC CASSFPPGRDQETQYF
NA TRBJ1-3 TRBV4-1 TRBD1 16 TGCGCCAGCAGCCAACGGGACAGGGCTTTTGGAAACACCATATATTTT CASSQRDRAFGNTIYF
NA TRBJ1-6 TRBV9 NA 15 TGTGCCAGCAGCGTAGTAGACAGCAATAATTCACCCCTCCACTTT CASSVVDSNNSPLHF
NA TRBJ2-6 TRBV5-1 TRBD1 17 TGCGCCAGCAAGGGGACAGGGGGGATCTCTGGGGCCAACGTCCTGACTTTC CASKGTGGISGANVLTF
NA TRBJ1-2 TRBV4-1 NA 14 TGCGCCAGCAGCCCCGGGACAACCGGGTATGGCTACACCTTC CASSPGTTGYGYTF
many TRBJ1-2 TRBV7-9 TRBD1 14 TGTGCCAGCAACCCGGGACAGGGGGACTATGGCTACACCTTC CASNPGQGDYGYTF
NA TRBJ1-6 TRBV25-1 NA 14 TGTGCCAGCAGTGAATCCGGGGTTATTTCACCCCTCCACTTT CASSESGVISPLHF
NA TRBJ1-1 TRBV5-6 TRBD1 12 TGTGCCAGCAGCACGACAGGGTCTGAAGCTTTCTTT CASSTTGSEAFF
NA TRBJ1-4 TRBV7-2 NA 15 TGTGCCAGCAGCCCTACGTGGACTCGGGCGGAGAAACTGTTTTTT CASSPTWTRAEKLFF
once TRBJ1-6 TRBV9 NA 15 TGTGCCAGCAGCAGAACGGGACAACCTAATTCACCCCTCCACTTT CASSRTGQPNSPLHF
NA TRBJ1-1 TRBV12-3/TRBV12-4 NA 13 TGTGCCACCACTAGGCAGACGAACACTGAAGCTTTCTTT CATTRQTNTEAFF
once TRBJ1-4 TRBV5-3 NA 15 TGTGCCAGAAGCCCCCCGACGAGGTTTTCCGAAAAACTGTTTTTT CARSPPTRFSEKLFF
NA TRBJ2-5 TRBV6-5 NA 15 TGTGCCAGCAGTTACTCATGGGCGGGTGGAGAGACCCAGTACTTC CASSYSWAGGETQYF
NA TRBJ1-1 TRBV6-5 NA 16 TGTGCCAGCAGTTCCGAAGACAGGATGATGAACACTGAAGCTTTCTTT CASSSEDRMMNTEAFF
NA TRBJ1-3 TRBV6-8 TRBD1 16 TGTGCCAGCAGTCACCCGACAGGGGTCTCTGGAAACACCATATATTTT CASSHPTGVSGNTIYF
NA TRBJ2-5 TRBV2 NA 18 TGTGCCAGCAGTGAAGATGACGGTCGGCCGACTAACCAAGAGACCCAGTACTTC CASSEDDGRPTNQETQYF